This T cell receptor (beta chain) was sequenced in a study of Ad26.COV2.S vaccination and SARS-CoV-2 variants. Profiled with immunoSEQ multiplex PCR; TCRdb holds only in-frame clones, not every one. Among 300,000 to 400,000 clones, less than 90% were seen once, and the ten largest hold roughly 10%. As for treatment: over 15 received Ad26.COV2.S at low or high dose, single or two shots; roughly 5 received placebo; per-sample allocation not given. After the first vaccine or placebo injection, samples were drawn on day 63. CDR3 length: 16 residues. Germline V gene lookup returns CDR1 LGHNA and CDR2 YNFKEQ. The junction had 8 bases not matched to a gene; V was cut back by 2 bases and J by 4 bases.

This chain links TRBV4-2 with TRBJ1-2, with 9 bases aligning to TRBD1. This specimen consisted of peripheral blood, obtained in a trial of Ad26.COV2.S vaccine versus placebo. This sequence originates from a person aged 18-60 years who received the Ad26.COV2.S COVID-19 vaccine or a placebo. In DNA form, the CDR3 reads TGTGCCAGCAGCCAACCGTCCGAGACAGGGGGCTATGGCTACACCTTC. Translated, it gives CASSQPSETGGYGYTF.